A selection of T cell receptor beta chains follows, all from one sample in a study of CD8+ T cells in alopecia areata. Libraries were prepared by immunoSEQ multiplex PCR; TCRdb keeps only in-frame clonotypes and omits some of them. The data contain 200,000 to 250,000 clones, around three fifths of them singletons. Sample: CD4+ T cells sorted from blood, taken at week 4, from a patient treated with tofacitinib. These receptors originate from a human donor with alopecia areata. Each CDR3 is given with its conserved first and last residue. A D gene is named only where the DNA matches it firmly. Expanded clones get a size class; other rows say once, few or many, or leave the size out.

d_gene	j_gene	v_gene	abundance	CDR3aa	CDR3nt
TRBD2	TRBJ2-5	TRBV13	few	CASSRLAGPLERETQYF	TGTGCCAGCAGCCGACTAGCGGGGCCCCTAGAGCGGGAGACCCAGTACTTC
TRBD1	TRBJ1-2	TRBV30	few	CAWIRGPGGGYTF	TGTGCCTGGATCAGGGGGCCCGGCGGTGGCTACACCTTC
-	TRBJ2-7	TRBV29-1	-	CSVEIVEGNEQYF	TGCAGCGTTGAGATTGTAGAGGGAAACGAGCAGTACTTC
TRBD1	TRBJ1-1	TRBV13	-	CASSLGQGGPEAFF	TGTGCCAGCAGCCTAGGACAGGGGGGGCCTGAAGCTTTCTTT
TRBD1	TRBJ1-1	TRBV30	-	CAWTYTGGLTEAFF	TGTGCCTGGACATATACAGGGGGCCTCACTGAAGCTTTCTTT
TRBD1	TRBJ1-6	TRBV19	few	CASSTDRVDSPLHF	TGTGCCAGTAGTACCGACAGGGTGGATTCACCCCTCCACTTT
TRBD1	TRBJ2-7	TRBV29-1	-	CSAGNRGGYEQYF	TGCAGCGCGGGCAACAGGGGTGGCTACGAGCAGTACTTC
-	TRBJ2-3	TRBV4-2	-	CASSQGATGAADTQYF	TGTGCCAGCAGCCAAGGAGCGACGGGGGCGGCAGATACGCAGTATTTT
-	TRBJ2-6	TRBV7-9	once	CASSLIGANVLTF	TGTGCCAGCAGCTTAATTGGGGCCAACGTCCTGACTTTC
TRBD1	TRBJ1-6	TRBV25-1	-	CASSFRRDSRSPLHF	TGTGCCAGCAGCTTTCGCCGGGACAGCAGATCACCCCTCCACTTT
-	TRBJ2-3	TRBV29-1	-	CTARGDTQYF	TGCACCGCTCGGGGAGATACGCAGTATTTT
TRBD2	TRBJ2-3	TRBV29-1	-	CSLSGLVGDTQYF	TGCAGCCTAAGCGGACTAGTCGGTGATACGCAGTATTTT
-	TRBJ1-4	TRBV30	-	CAWSLSGASNNEKLFF	TGTGCCTGGAGTCTTTCCGGGGCCAGCAACAATGAAAAACTGTTTTTT
TRBD1	TRBJ2-3	TRBV6-1	-	CASSEVGQPTDTQYF	TGTGCCAGCAGTGAAGTGGGACAGCCTACAGATACGCAGTATTTT
-	TRBJ2-3	TRBV4-1	-	CASSQGGVRVLTDTQYF	TGCGCCAGCAGCCAAGGAGGGGTCAGGGTTCTCACAGATACGCAGTATTTT
TRBD1	TRBJ1-2	TRBV5-6	few	CASSLARTGSYGYTF	TGTGCCAGCAGCTTGGCCCGGACAGGGAGCTATGGCTACACCTTC
-	TRBJ1-5	TRBV27	-	CASSKPYQPQHF	TGTGCCAGCAGTAAACCCTATCAGCCCCAGCATTTT
TRBD1	TRBJ2-1	TRBV5-1	few	CASSIGQGEDEQFF	TGCGCCAGCAGCATTGGACAGGGTGAGGATGAGCAGTTCTTC
-	TRBJ2-2	TRBV27	few	CASSTRTGELFF	TGTGCCAGCAGCACCAGGACGGGGGAGCTGTTTTTT
TRBD2	TRBJ2-1	TRBV7-3	few	CASSLVPFGTSYNEQFF	TGTGCCAGCAGCTTGGTCCCGTTTGGGACTAGCTACAATGAGCAGTTCTTC
-	TRBJ2-5	TRBV29-1	few	CSVEVGGKETQYF	TGCAGCGTTGAGGTCGGGGGCAAAGAGACCCAGTACTTC